This T cell receptor (beta chain) was obtained from a study of kidney transplant recipient with SARS-CoV-2 infection. Germline V CDR1 and CDR2: SGHAT, FQNNGV. The CDR3 runs 17 residues. TCRdb recomputed calls from the reads with MiXCR, one row per CDR3 protein. Among approximately 250,000 distinct CDR3 sequences listed, 29% were seen once. Notes on this clonotype: The missing conserved phenylalanine or tryptophan at the end of this CDR3 makes a read error likely.

The specimen was a blood sample, collected at baseline and on day 111 from a kidney transplant recipient. This chain connects TRBV11-2 to TRBJ1-1; D perhaps matches TRBD1 (5 bases). The sequence was collected from a male patient younger than 45 who had COVID-19 and was a kidney transplant recipient. These T cells may partly come from the graft donor. The CDR3 protein is CASSLGRGTSMNTEAFL. CDR3 nucleotide sequence: TGCGCCAGCAGCTTAGGTCGGGGGACGTCTATGAACACTGAAGCTTTCCTT.